One sample yielded the 20 T cell receptor beta chains listed below, sequenced in a study (dated by TCRdb to the early 2020s). The method was the immunoSEQ multiplex PCR assay. TCRdb took over this immuneACCESS table, retaining in-frame rearrangements with V and J assigned. Such tables are incomplete; in checked studies, under half of the missing clones stem from an unresolved V gene, and the remainder is unexplained. The table for this sample lists 68,000 or so clones; about 94% of them were counted only once. The ten most abundant clones make up 4% to 4.5% of the sample. The sequencing sample was made of PBMCs. All receptors come from a man aged 40-55 years with rheumatoid arthritis.

V is TRBV27 and J is TRBJ2-3, with 9 bases identical to TRBD2. This CDR3 has 17 amino acids. J was trimmed by 1 base and V by 6 bases; bases with no gene match: 11. Per germline, CDR1 MNHEY and CDR2 SMNVEV (reference sequence). The CDR3 is CASSHRRGGRGTDTQYF. For the CDR3, the DNA is TGTGCCAGCAGCCACCGGCGGGGGGGTAGAGGCACAGATACGCAGTATTTT.

This clone has only one observation. This chain joins TRBV6-4 and TRBJ2-7; D possibly corresponds to TRBD1 (6 bases). Trimming stripped 2 bases from V and 6 bases from J, with 11 bases between. The CDR3 is 13 residues long. The germline V gene has CDR1 MRHNA and CDR2 SNTAGT. The CDR3 sequence is CASSDLRGGEQYF. DNA for the CDR3: TGTGCCAGCAGTGACCTCAGGGGTGGCGAGCAGTACTTC.

The chain links TRBV27 to TRBJ1-1; TRBD1 matches at 7 bases. J gave up 9 bases and V 3 bases, and 10 bases lay outside the gene matches. CDR3 size: 14 residues. CDR1 MNHEY and CDR2 SMNVEV come from the germline V gene (reference sequence). The CDR3 nucleotides are TGTGCCAGCAGTTTCCGAGGGGACAGTCAAAAAGCTTTCTTT. Protein sequence: CASSFRGDSQKAFF.

The chain has TRBV28 and TRBJ1-5; 7 bases fit TRBD1. Germline CDR1 MDHEN, CDR2 SYDVKM. After removal of 5 bases from V and 5 bases from J, the junction contained 6 bases not matched to a gene. CDR3 length: 14 residues. The CDR3 protein is CASSRRQGDQPQHF. The DNA for the CDR3 is TGTGCCAGCAGTAGGAGACAGGGAGATCAGCCCCAGCATTTT.

This sequence joins TRBV30 and TRBJ2-7; TRBD2 agrees at 11 bases. Germline-derived CDR1 and CDR2 are GTSNPN and SVGIG (reference sequence). With 4 bases clipped from V and 2 bases from J, the junction kept 7 bases outside the gene matches. The CDR3 loop spans 15 amino acids. The CDR3 nucleotides read TGTGCCTGGACAACGGGACTAGCGGTAACCTACGAGCAGTACTTC. This encodes CAWTTGLAVTYEQYF.

V usage is TRBV7-3 and J usage is TRBJ1-2; 8 nucleotides line up with TRBD1. The V gene's germline CDR1 is SGHTA and CDR2 FQGTGA. The CDR3 consists of 15 residues. The J segment lost 4 bases and the V segment lost 4 bases, leaving 8 bases of the junction unmatched. CDR3 residues: CASSSKPGTGYGYTF. The CDR3 nucleotides are TGTGCCAGCAGCTCCAAACCAGGGACAGGCTATGGCTACACCTTC.

The chain joins TRBV3-1 (or the pseudogene TRBV3-2) to TRBJ1-6, with D perhaps matching TRBD1 (6 bases). This CDR3 has 15 amino acids. V was clipped by 5 bases and J by 6 bases, with 14 bases between them. The germline V gene has CDR1 LGHDT and CDR2 YNNKEL (reference sequence). The CDR3 reads CASSYSDRRNSPLHF. In DNA, the CDR3 is TGTGCCAGCAGCTATTCCGACAGGCGTAATTCACCCCTCCACTTT.

The rearrangement joins TRBV3-1 (or the pseudogene TRBV3-2) to TRBJ1-1, with D unclear. CDR3 length equals 12 residues. V was clipped by 5 bases and J by 0 bases, with 4 bases between them. Germline CDR1 is LGHDT and CDR2 is YNNKEL (reference sequence). The CDR3 DNA is TGTGCCAGCAGCTACCTGAACACTGAAGCTTTCTTT. This translates into CASSYLNTEAFF.

The genes are TRBV28 and TRBJ1-5; 7 bases are a match to TRBD1. Germline CDR1 reads MDHEN; CDR2 reads SYDVKM. The V gene end was trimmed by 5 bases and the J gene end by 2 bases; junction bases not matched to a gene: 6. The CDR3 contains 15 residues. In nucleotides, the CDR3 is TGTGCCAGCAGTGCCTACACAGGGGGCAATCAGCCCCAGCATTTT. It translates to CASSAYTGGNQPQHF.

This sequence joins TRBV27 and TRBJ2-3, with a tentative D call TRBD1 (5 bases). The CDR3 covers 17 residues. V was trimmed by 5 bases and J by 2 bases, leaving 20 bases between them. Germline CDR1 MNHEY, CDR2 SMNVEV (reference sequence). This chain's CDR3 is CASSKNRPSLHTDTQYF. The CDR3 nucleotides read TGTGCCAGCAGTAAGAACAGGCCGTCTCTCCACACAGATACGCAGTATTTT.

This clone was seen only once. The CDR3 spells CASSLWGTGSSETQYF. The CDR3 DNA follows: TGTGCCAGCAGCTTATGGGGGACAGGATCGTCGGAGACCCAGTACTTC. J is TRBJ2-5 and V is TRBV5-4; 8 positions agree with TRBD1. V dropped 2 bases and J dropped 5; count of bases not matched to a gene: 11. The CDR3 contains 16 residues. CDR1 is SGHNT and CDR2 is YYREEE in the germline V gene (reference sequence).

The V call is TRBV7-9, the J call TRBJ2-2, with D possibly being TRBD1 or TRBD2 (6 bases each). V was pared by 1 base and J by 2 bases, with 11 bases between. Per the germline V gene, CDR1 is SEHNR and CDR2 is FQNEAQ (reference sequence). The CDR3 is 16 residues long. Here the CDR3 reads CASSLEGGPNTGELFF. CDR3 DNA: TGTGCCAGCAGCTTAGAGGGGGGCCCAAACACCGGGGAGCTGTTTTTT.

The sample holds a few counts of this clone. This chain joins TRBV30 and TRBJ1-1; possible D gene TRBD1, 6 bases. CDR3 length: 13 amino acids. With 4 bases removed from V and 7 bases from J, the gap between germline ends came to 16 bases. Germline lookup yields CDR1 GTSNPN and CDR2 SVGIG (reference sequence). This CDR3 is CAWTETGEHEAFF. The CDR3 bases are TGTGCCTGGACCGAGACAGGAGAGCATGAAGCTTTCTTT. Combining the CDR3 with reference TRBV30 and TRBJ1-1 gives the whole variable domain SQTIHQWPATLVQPVGSPLSLECTVEGTSNPNLYWYRQAAGRGLQLLFYSVGIGQISSEVPQNLSASRPQDRQFILSSKKLLLSDSGFYLCAWTETGEHEAFFGQGTRLTVV.

The gene calls are TRBV30 and TRBJ1-5, with a weak D call TRBD1 (5 bases). Trimming shortened V by 3 bases and J by 0 bases, and 9 bases separated the two germline ends. The CDR3 runs to 14 residues. Germline V gives CDR1 GTSNPN, CDR2 SVGIG (reference sequence). The chain's CDR3 is CAWSKDISNQPQHF. The CDR3 coding sequence is TGTGCCTGGAGCAAGGACATTAGCAATCAGCCCCAGCATTTT.

The chain is built from TRBV2 and TRBJ1-1; D remains ambiguous. V gave up 5 bases and J gave up 1 base, with 8 bases separating them. Per the germline V gene, CDR1 is SNHLY and CDR2 is FYNNEI. The CDR3 sequence is 13 residues long. The CDR3 region has the DNA TGTGCCAGCAGTCGGATTACGAACACTGAAGCTTTCTTT. Amino acids: CASSRITNTEAFF.

This rearrangement joins TRBV28 to TRBJ2-4; D is unresolved. The ends were cut back, 6 bases at V and 2 bases at J, with 8 bases in the middle. This CDR3 contains 13 residues. CDR1 is MDHEN, CDR2 SYDVKM, per germline. CDR3 sequence: CASRERSKNIQYF. The CDR3 nucleotides read TGTGCCAGCAGGGAACGGTCCAAAAACATTCAGTACTTC. Based on the CDR3 plus reference TRBV28 and TRBJ2-4, the full variable domain is DVKVTQSSRYLVKRTGEKVFLECVQDMDHENMFWYRQDPGLGLRLIYFSYDVKMKEKGDIPEGYSVSREKKERFSLILESASTNQTSMYLCASRERSKNIQYFGAGTRLSVL.

J is TRBJ2-5 and V is TRBV3-1 (or the pseudogene TRBV3-2); tentatively, D is TRBD1 (5 bases). Germline-derived CDR1 and CDR2 are LGHDT and YNNKEL (reference sequence). V was pared by 7 bases and J by 6 bases, with 15 bases between. This CDR3 has 13 residues. CDR3 coding DNA: TGTGCCAGCACTCCTAGGGGCGCGAAGACCCAGTACTTC. Translated, it gives CASTPRGAKTQYF.

This clone was observed a single time. The chain carries TRBV19 and TRBJ1-3; D gene uncertain. CDR3 length: 15 amino acids. Trimming removed 4 bases from V and 4 bases from J, with 14 bases in between. Germline CDR1 LNHDA, CDR2 SQIVND (reference sequence). The DNA for the CDR3 is TGTGCCAGTAGTACTACTGACGGGCCGGGAAACACCATATATTTT. Translating gives CASSTTDGPGNTIYF.

The chain recombines TRBV29-1 with TRBJ1-2; 8 nucleotides match TRBD1. The CDR3 extends over 13 amino acids. J was trimmed by 2 bases and V by 5 bases; bases with no gene match: 4. Germline V CDR1 and CDR2: SQVTM, ANQGSEA. The CDR3 nucleotides read TGCAGCGTTAGGACAGGGAGAAACTATGGCTACACCTTC. This gives the protein CSVRTGRNYGYTF.

The sample holds one count of this clone. The chain combines TRBV6-1 with TRBJ2-7; TRBD2 matches at 7 bases. Germline trimming cut 4 bases from V and 1 base from J; bases unmatched to any gene: 22. The CDR3 covers 20 residues. Germline V gives CDR1 MNHNS, CDR2 SASEGT. The CDR3 loop is CASSARLVASGNRGSYEQYF. The CDR3 coding sequence is TGTGCCAGCAGTGCCCGCCTGGTGGCTAGCGGTAACCGTGGGTCCTACGAGCAGTACTTC.